This T cell receptor (beta chain) emerged from a study of post-analysis software for immune sequencing data. Study-wide background: Disease trajectories encompassed relapsing-remitting, secondary progressive and progressive-relapsing multiple sclerosis.

Unique molecular identifiers tagged the TCR beta cDNA libraries. TCRdb processed the PCR reads anew with MiXCR; each CDR3 protein has one entry. Here the sample spans hundreds of thousands of distinct CDR3 sequences, roughly a third being singletons. Study-level results: Controls showed lower frequencies than patients for roughly 5 TRBV segments, and TRBV5-6, TRBV5-1 and TRBV20-1 were among these. Those with multiple sclerosis, the patient group, showed significantly lower normalized Chao1 diversity than controls.

As to this clonotype: Its antigen is currently unknown.

V lost 2 bases, J lost 11 bases, and 14 bases lay in between. This CDR3 is built from 13 residues. What was sequenced was blood. The chain uses TRBV12-3 or TRBV12-4 and TRBJ2-3; D unclear. This sequence was found in a girl aged 10 to 17 with multiple sclerosis. The CDR3 is CASSLMGTDVQYF. The DNA for the CDR3 is TGTGCCAGCAGTTTAATGGGAACAGATGTGCAGTATTTT.